The clone carrying this TCR beta chain was counted at least ten times. The TCR beta CDR3 regions underwent amplification from RNA transcripts. First-round RT-PCR used HTBI primers; second-round multiplex PCR followed. TCRdb re-called the multiplex PCR reads with MiXCR, one entry per CDR3 protein. The repertoire holds some 160,000 distinct CDR3 sequences, with 39% as singletons. CDR1 is LGHNA and CDR2 is YSLEER in the germline V gene. The ends were cut back, 5 bases at V and 0 bases at J, with 14 bases in the middle. The CDR3 is 17 residues long. This sample was taken from a study of Graves' ophthalmopathy and Graves' hyperthyroidism.

The receptor comes from a man in his thirties or forties with Graves' ophthalmopathy. V gene TRBV4-3 combines with J gene TRBJ2-6, with D perhaps given as TRBD1 or TRBD2 (5 bases each). Material for sequencing was peripheral blood. CDR3 residues: CASSSGPARSGANVLTF. The CDR3 nucleotides read TGCGCCAGCAGCTCGGGACCGGCCCGCTCTGGGGCCAACGTCCTGACTTTC.